Listed below are T cell receptor beta chains from one sample, sequenced in a study of monozygotic twins with inflammatory bowel disease. With the 5' RACE reads reprocessed, TCRdb shows one record per CDR3 protein and no DNA. Seen in this sample are a few hundred thousand distinct CDR3 sequences; the ten most common clones hold approximately 1.5%. What was sequenced was blood. Every receptor here comes from a human donor with ulcerative colitis or Crohn's disease, or a healthy co-twin of an affected twin (not recorded which). Both conserved end residues are part of each CDR3. Fields, in order: J gene, V gene, CDR3 protein.

>TRBJ1-2|TRBV18
CASSPGTGDLFGYTF
>TRBJ2-3|TRBV11-2
CASSFHIVPLGPDTQYF
>TRBJ2-2|TRBV7-3
CASSPGSQGWTGELFF
>TRBJ2-1|TRBV7-9
CASRGGLDEQFF
>TRBJ2-6|TRBV15
CATNVDAGANVLTF
>TRBJ1-2|TRBV29-1
CSVRGNRNGYTF
>TRBJ1-1|TRBV5-1
CASSTGQGTEAFF
>TRBJ2-7|TRBV7-8
CASSFHNEQYF
>TRBJ2-7|TRBV5-1
CASSSDGTEPSYEQYF
>TRBJ2-6|TRBV29-1
CSVDLGQGFSGANVLTF
>TRBJ2-2|TRBV5-1
CATKTGGITGELFF
>TRBJ1-2|TRBV6-1
CASTNQYGYGYTF
>TRBJ2-1|TRBV20-1
CSARDYSGFEQFF
>TRBJ2-5|TRBV10-1
CASSPGGTRETQYF
>TRBJ2-3|TRBV5-1
CASSRGTSVDTQYF
>TRBJ1-4|TRBV5-5
CASSPGPGRGELFF
>TRBJ2-3|TRBV3-1
CASSQGGGLSTDTQYF
>TRBJ2-7|TRBV29-1
CSVWDNSYEQYF
>TRBJ2-2|TRBV7-9
CASSLPGGTGELFF
>TRBJ2-2|TRBV18
CASSPAVANTGELFF
>TRBJ2-2|TRBV7-7
CASSFSGTGKLFF
>TRBJ1-1|TRBV2
CASSTLGGTEAFF
>TRBJ2-5|TRBV5-1
CASSLGRVQETQYF
>TRBJ1-2|TRBV7-7
CAARRPQGYGYTF
>TRBJ2-2|TRBV5-1
CASSLSGTYTGELFF
>TRBJ1-1|TRBV18
CASSKPLDGRNTEAFF
>TRBJ1-6|TRBV7-2
CASSFLTGFGNSPLHF
>TRBJ2-4|TRBV20-1
CSATMTRLAKNIQYF
>TRBJ1-5|TRBV11-1
CASSGSGQGDPQKHQPQHF
>TRBJ1-3|TRBV12-3/TRBV12-4
CASSLVTVSGNTIYF
>TRBJ1-5|TRBV6-2/TRBV6-3
CASSYSRGGGNQPQHF
>TRBJ1-2|TRBV5-5
CASSLSGQYGYTF
>TRBJ1-4|TRBV4-1
CASSPTVLGGLATNEKLFF
>TRBJ2-3|TRBV24-1
CATSAAGDTQYF
>TRBJ2-2|TRBV5-1
CASNPMATANTGELFF
>TRBJ1-5|TRBV18
CASSRGEGPQHF
>TRBJ1-3|TRBV11-2
CASKPRGTEDGNTIYF
>TRBJ2-7|TRBV27
CASSPEVTGEHEQYF
>TRBJ1-3|TRBV5-1
CASSLTGTGAGNTIYF
>TRBJ1-5|TRBV6-5
CASSYSGWDRLNQPQHF
>TRBJ2-6|TRBV6-5
CASSYIFSGANVLTF
>TRBJ2-5|TRBV18
CASSPADRQETQYF
>TRBJ2-3|TRBV7-2
CASSKTLSTDTQYF
>TRBJ1-5|TRBV4-1
CASSQVALTNQPQHF
>TRBJ2-1|TRBV19
CASITSHNEQFF
>TRBJ2-7|TRBV6-1
CASRPALTGNVNEQYF
>TRBJ1-5|TRBV7-9
CASSPGTGEDNQPQHF